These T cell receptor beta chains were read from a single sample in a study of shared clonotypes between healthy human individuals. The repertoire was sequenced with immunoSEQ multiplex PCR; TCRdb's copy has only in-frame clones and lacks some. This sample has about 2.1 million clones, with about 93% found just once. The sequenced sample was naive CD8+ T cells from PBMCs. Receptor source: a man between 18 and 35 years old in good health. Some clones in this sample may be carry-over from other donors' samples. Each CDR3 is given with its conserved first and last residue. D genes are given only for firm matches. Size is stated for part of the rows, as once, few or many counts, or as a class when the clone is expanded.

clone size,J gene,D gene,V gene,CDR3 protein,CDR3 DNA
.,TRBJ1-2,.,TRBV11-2,CASSLRGVEGYTF,TGTGCCAGCAGCCTGCGGGGGGTGGAAGGCTACACCTTC
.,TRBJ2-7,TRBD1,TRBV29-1,CSVVRTGTGKLEQYF,TGCAGCGTGGTTAGAACCGGGACAGGGAAACTCGAGCAGTACTTC
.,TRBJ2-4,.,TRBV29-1,CSVEGGKLAKNIQYF,TGCAGCGTTGAAGGAGGCAAACTAGCCAAAAACATTCAGTACTTC
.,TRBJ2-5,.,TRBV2,CASSESDWSKETQYF,TGTGCCAGCAGTGAATCGGATTGGAGCAAAGAGACCCAGTACTTC
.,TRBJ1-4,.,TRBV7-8,CASSLALWGAGEKLFF,TGTGCCAGCAGCTTAGCGCTGTGGGGAGCCGGGGAAAAACTGTTTTTT
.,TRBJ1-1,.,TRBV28,CASSPRAGGKDTEAFF,TGTGCCAGCAGTCCAAGGGCTGGGGGCAAAGACACTGAAGCTTTCTTT
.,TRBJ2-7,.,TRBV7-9,CASSEGSEQYF,TGTGCCAGCAGCGAGGGGTCCGAGCAGTACTTC
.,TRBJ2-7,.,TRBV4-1,CASSQDSGLEQYF,TGCGCCAGCAGCCAAGATTCGGGTCTCGAGCAGTACTTC
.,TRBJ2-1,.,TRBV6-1,CASSEHGRGVYNEQFF,TGTGCCAGCAGTGAACACGGCAGGGGAGTCTACAATGAGCAGTTCTTC
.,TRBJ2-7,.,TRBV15,CATSRGTGSSYEQYF,TGTGCCACCAGCAGAGGCACAGGGAGCTCCTACGAGCAGTACTTC
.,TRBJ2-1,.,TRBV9,CASSSLGGSHNEQFF,TGTGCCAGCAGCTCCTTGGGGGGCTCCCACAATGAGCAGTTCTTC
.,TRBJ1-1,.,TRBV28,CASSFRVVTEAFF,TGTGCCAGCAGTTTCAGGGTGGTCACTGAAGCTTTCTTT
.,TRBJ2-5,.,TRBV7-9,CASSLGPALYF,TGTGCCAGCAGCTTAGGCCCAGCCCTGTACTTC
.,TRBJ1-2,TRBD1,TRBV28,CASSSNGQGVFYGYTF,TGTGCCAGCAGTTCAAACGGACAGGGCGTGTTCTATGGCTACACCTTC
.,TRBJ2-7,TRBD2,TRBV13,CASSMRGLASYEQYF,TGTGCCAGCAGCATGCGGGGACTAGCGAGCTACGAGCAGTACTTC
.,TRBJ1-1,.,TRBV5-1,CASSLGTNEAFF,TGCGCCAGCAGCTTGGGGACGAACGAAGCTTTCTTT
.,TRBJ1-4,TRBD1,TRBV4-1,CASSHVKGQGATNEKLFF,TGCGCCAGCAGCCATGTCAAGGGACAGGGGGCAACTAATGAAAAACTGTTTTTT
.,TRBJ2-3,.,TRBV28,CATVAPGTHSTDTQYF,TGTGCCACCGTCGCGCCCGGGACTCATAGCACAGATACGCAGTATTTT
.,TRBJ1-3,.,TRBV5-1,CASSILQGLPSGNTIYF,TGCGCCAGCAGCATACTACAGGGCCTACCCTCTGGAAACACCATATATTTT
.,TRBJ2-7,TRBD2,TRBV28,CASSSLPSGGPPYEQYF,TGTGCCAGCAGTTCCCTCCCCAGCGGGGGGCCCCCCTACGAGCAGTACTTC
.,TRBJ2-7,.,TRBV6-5,CASSPDAGYEQYF,TGTGCCAGCAGCCCTGACGCAGGATACGAGCAGTACTTC
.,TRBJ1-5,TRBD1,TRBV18,CASSPDRGRADQPQHF,TGTGCCAGCTCACCGGACAGGGGGCGGGCGGATCAGCCCCAGCATTTT
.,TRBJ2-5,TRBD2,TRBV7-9,CASSLSLAGVQETQYF,TGTGCCAGCAGCTTATCACTAGCGGGAGTCCAAGAGACCCAGTACTTC
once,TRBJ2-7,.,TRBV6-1,CASSEALGREQYF,TGTGCCAGCAGTGAAGCGCTGGGGAGGGAGCAGTACTTC
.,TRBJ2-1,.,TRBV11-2,CASSPSSYNEQFF,TGTGCCAGCAGCCCCAGCTCCTACAATGAGCAGTTCTTC